This T cell receptor (beta chain) is drawn from a study of cytomegalovirus exposure and HLA in healthy donors. PCR amplification relied on 60 Vbeta primers (plus 13 Jbeta primers). Only in-frame clones appear in the TCRdb table, and some are missing; sequencing was by immunoSEQ multiplex PCR. The data contain 120,000 or so clones, 77% of them singletons. The germline CDR1 and CDR2 sequences are SGHDT and YYEEEE. V lost 2 bases to trimming and J lost 6 bases, with 9 bases between them. The CDR3 has 13 amino acids. This clonotype originated in a young man in good health and CMV-seropositive. Sequenced material: PBMCs. This chain connects TRBV5-6 to TRBJ2-1, with D possibly matching TRBD1 (5 bases). The DNA of the CDR3 is TGTGCCAGCAGCTTCGGACACTCCAATGAGCAGTTCTTC. Translation: CASSFGHSNEQFF.